This T cell receptor (beta chain) was sequenced for a study of T-cell reconstitution after alpha-beta-depleted transplantation in children. For TCRbeta, the library was prepared with unique molecular identifiers. Via MiXCR, TCRdb re-called the PCR reads, giving one row per CDR3 protein. The sample yields around 370,000 distinct CDR3 sequences, approximately 10% seen once. The CDR3 is made up of 16 amino acids. The germline CDR1 and CDR2 sequences are LNHNV and YYDKDF (reference sequence). Trimming removed 3 bases from V and 0 bases from J, with 13 bases in between. This clonotype was detected only a few times.

This TCR came from a human donor who donated a stem cell graft to a child with acute lymphoblastic leukemia. This chain connects TRBV15 to TRBJ2-3, with D perhaps matching TRBD2 (6 bases). The input for sequencing was PBMCs from the stem cell graft donor, taken from the stem cell graft. CDR3 DNA sequence: TGTGCCACCAGCAGGCGGGCGGGGTTAAGCACAGATACGCAGTATTTT. It is translated as CATSRRAGLSTDTQYF.